This T cell receptor (beta chain) was observed in a study of blood T cell repertoires in COVID-19. Overall study: Spain, Italy and the United States supplied samples that represented acute and convalescent COVID-19. Sources were T cells, B-cell-depleted T cells, or PBMCs; the material itself was cDNA or gDNA.

In the authors' workflow: Estimation of nucleated cell counts relied on the amplification of reference gene primers. Produced via immunoSEQ multiplex PCR; TCRdb's table is partial and in-frame only. That table furnishes V, J and clone size, whereas the DNA furnished D and trimming. Here the sample spans 70,000 or so clones, 78% being singletons. The CDR3 has 17 residues. In germline, CDR1 is DFQATT, CDR2 SNEGSKA (reference sequence). The ends lost 3 bases at V and 2 bases at J; junction bases unmatched: 4. The source is a human donor in a cohort sampled during active COVID-19. Sequencing used peripheral blood. The chain has TRBV20-1 and TRBJ2-2; 15 nucleotides align to TRBD2. The CDR3 bases are TGCAGTGCTAGTAAGGGACTAGCGGGAGGAAACACCGGGGAGCTGTTTTTT. Residues: CSASKGLAGGNTGELFF.